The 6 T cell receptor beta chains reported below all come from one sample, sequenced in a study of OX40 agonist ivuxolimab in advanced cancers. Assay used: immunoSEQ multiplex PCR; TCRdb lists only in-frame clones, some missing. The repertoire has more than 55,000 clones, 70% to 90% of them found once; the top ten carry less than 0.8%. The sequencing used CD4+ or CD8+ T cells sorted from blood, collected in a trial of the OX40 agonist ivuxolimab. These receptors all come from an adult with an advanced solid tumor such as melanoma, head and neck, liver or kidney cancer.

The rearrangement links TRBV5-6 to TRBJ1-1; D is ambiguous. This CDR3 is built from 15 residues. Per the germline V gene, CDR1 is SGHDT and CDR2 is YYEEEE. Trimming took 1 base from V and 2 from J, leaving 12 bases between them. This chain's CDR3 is CASSLFRQVNTEAFF. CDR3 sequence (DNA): TGTGCCAGCAGCTTGTTTCGCCAGGTCAACACTGAAGCTTTCTTT.

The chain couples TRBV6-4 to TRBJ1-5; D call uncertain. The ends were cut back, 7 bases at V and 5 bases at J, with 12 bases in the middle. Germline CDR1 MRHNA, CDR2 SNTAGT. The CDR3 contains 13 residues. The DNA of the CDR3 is TGTGCCAGCACTCAATCGCTGTATCAGCCCCAGCATTTT. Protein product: CASTQSLYQPQHF.

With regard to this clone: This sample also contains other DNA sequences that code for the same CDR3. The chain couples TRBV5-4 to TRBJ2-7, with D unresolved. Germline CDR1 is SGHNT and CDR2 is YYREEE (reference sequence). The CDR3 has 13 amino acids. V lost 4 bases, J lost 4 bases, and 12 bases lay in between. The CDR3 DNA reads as TGTGCCAGCAGCCCCCCCGCCTCGTACGAGCAGTACTTC. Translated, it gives CASSPPASYEQYF.

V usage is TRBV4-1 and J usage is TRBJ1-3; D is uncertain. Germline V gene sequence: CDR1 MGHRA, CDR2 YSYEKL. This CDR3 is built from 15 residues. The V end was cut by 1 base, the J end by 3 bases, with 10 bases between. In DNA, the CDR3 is TGCGCCAGCAGCCAAGTCCCGGAGAGTGGAAACACCATATATTTT. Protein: CASSQVPESGNTIYF.

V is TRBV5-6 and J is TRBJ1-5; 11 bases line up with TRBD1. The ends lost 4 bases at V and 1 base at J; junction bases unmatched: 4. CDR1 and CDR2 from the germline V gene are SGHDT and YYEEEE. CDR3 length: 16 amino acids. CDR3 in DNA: TGTGCCAGCAGCCCGGGACAGGGGGGCAGCAATCAGCCCCAGCATTTT. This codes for CASSPGQGGSNQPQHF.

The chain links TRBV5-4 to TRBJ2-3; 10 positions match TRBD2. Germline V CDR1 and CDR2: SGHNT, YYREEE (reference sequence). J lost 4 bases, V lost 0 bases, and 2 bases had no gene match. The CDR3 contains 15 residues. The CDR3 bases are TGTGCCAGCAGCTTGGCTAGCGGGAGCCCAGATACGCAGTATTTT. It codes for CASSLASGSPDTQYF.